This TCR beta chain stems from a study of T cells in Graves' hyperthyroidism and ophthalmopathy. Study-wide points: Ophthalmopathy was told apart from stable hyperthyroidism by a 13 V-J model. The majority of expanded thyroid clonotypes above 0.001 also appeared in blood.

Clinical symptoms, serum thyroxine and TRAb, thyroid ultrasound and orbital computed tomography together formed the diagnostic basis. What was amplified from RNA transcripts were TCR beta CDR3 regions. First-round RT-PCR targeting the TCR CDR3 was performed with the HTBI primer set. Each CDR3 protein gets one entry after TCRdb re-called the multiplex PCR reads with MiXCR. The sample has 500,000 to 750,000 distinct CDR3 sequences, approximately 44% seen once. Of note for this clonotype: Antigen unknown.

CDR1 is MNHNY, CDR2 SVGAGI, per germline (reference sequence). Trimming stripped 5 bases from V and 1 base from J, with 18 bases between. This CDR3 comprises 17 residues. Sequences were obtained from peripheral blood or thyroid tissue (not recorded which). The chain has TRBV6-6 and TRBJ1-5; D not certain. The sequence was collected from a woman aged 18-29 years with Graves' hyperthyroidism. The CDR3 spells CASSERRRALSNQPQHF. As DNA, the CDR3 is TGTGCCAGCAGTGAAAGGAGGAGGGCTCTGAGCAATCAGCCCCAGCATTTT.